This T cell receptor (beta chain) was found in a study of T-cell memory formation after mild COVID-19. Study-level findings and limits: CD4+ bias marked clones expanding day 15 to 37, unlike balanced contracting clones. The pre-infection memory compartment contained some responding clones, suggesting cross-reactive memory joined.

The V and J ends lost 1 base and 0 bases respectively, with 9 bases between them. The CDR3 is 16 residues long. Germline-derived CDR1 and CDR2 are LGHNA and YSLEER. Concerning this clonotype: Its antigen is unidentified.

Constant-segment primers were used for 5'RACE, and the resulting TCR alpha and TCR beta cDNA libraries carried sample barcodes and UMIs. TCRdb used MiXCR to reprocess the 5' RACE reads, holding one entry per CDR3 protein. Here the sample spans around 200,000 distinct CDR3 sequences, around 20% being singletons. The TCR sequence derives from a man in his late teens or twenties who had mild COVID-19 (a few samples of this study predate the infection). Cell type and time point are not known. The sequencing sample was made of PBMCs or a T cell subset sorted from them (not recorded which). V usage is TRBV4-3 and J usage is TRBJ1-4, with D perhaps matching TRBD1 (5 bases). CDR3 sequence (DNA): TGCGCCAGCAGCCAAGGACGGACAACAACTAATGAAAAACTGTTTTTT. It is translated as CASSQGRTTTNEKLFF.